This T cell receptor beta chain was sequenced during a study of T cell changes during pregnancy in multiple sclerosis. Per germline, CDR1 SGHNT and CDR2 YYREEE (reference sequence). The length of the CDR3 is 13 residues. The V and J ends lost 9 bases and 7 bases, in that order; junction bases with no gene match: 7. TCRdb's copy holds only in-frame clones and misses some; the assay was immunoSEQ multiplex PCR. The sample has roughly 45,000 clones; approximately 87% are singletons. The sequence came from a female donor in good health, enrolled as a control in a pregnancy study. The chain combines TRBV5-4 with TRBJ1-4; 9 bases agree with TRBD1. The sequenced sample was peripheral blood, obtained in the second trimester of pregnancy. CDR3: CATRDRAGEKLFF. The DNA for the CDR3 is TGTGCCACTAGGGACAGGGCTGGTGAAAAACTGTTTTTT.